A single sample gave rise to the 23 T cell receptor beta chains below, sequenced in a study of OX40 agonist ivuxolimab in advanced cancers. Only in-frame clones appear in the TCRdb table, and some are missing; sequencing was by immunoSEQ multiplex PCR. This table has over 30,000 clones, roughly 90% appearing once. The sequencing here drew on CD4+ or CD8+ T cells sorted from blood, taken in a trial of the OX40 agonist ivuxolimab. Receptor source: an adult with an advanced solid tumor such as melanoma, head and neck, liver or kidney cancer.

The V and J genes are TRBV6-5 and TRBJ1-3; 7 nucleotides match TRBD1. The CDR3 is made up of 15 amino acids. The V gene's germline CDR1 is MNHEY and CDR2 SVGAGI. The V segment lost 6 bases and the J segment 1 base; nucleotides outside the gene matches: 6. DNA for the CDR3: TGTGCCAGCAGGACCGACAGGGCATCTGGAAACACCATATATTTT. Its protein is CASRTDRASGNTIYF.

The rearrangement uses TRBV27 and TRBJ2-7; 7 bases map to TRBD2. Germline values: CDR1 MNHEY, CDR2 SMNVEV (reference sequence). The CDR3 consists of 15 residues. Losses at the gene ends were 6 bases for V and 4 bases for J; bases not matched to a gene: 12. The CDR3 here is CASSYLTSVGYEQYF. Here the CDR3 DNA reads TGTGCCAGCAGCTACTTAACTAGCGTGGGGTACGAGCAGTACTTC.

The rearrangement links TRBV5-6 to TRBJ1-1; D is perhaps TRBD1 (5 bases). Germline CDR1 reads SGHDT; CDR2 reads YYEEEE. This CDR3 region has 15 residues. Trimming took off 5 bases at V and 6 bases at J, with 20 bases between the two ends. This CDR3 reads CASSRRGGVGAEAFF. In nucleotides, the CDR3 is TGTGCCAGCAGTCGAAGGGGTGGGGTAGGCGCTGAAGCTTTCTTT.

The rearrangement links TRBV2 to TRBJ1-5; D ambiguous. Germline assignment: CDR1 SNHLY and CDR2 FYNNEI. There are 15 residues in the CDR3. The V gene lost 2 bases and the J gene lost 3 bases, with 11 bases spanning the gap. CDR3 in amino acids: CASSESRIYNQPQHF. CDR3 coding DNA: TGTGCCAGCAGTGAAAGTAGGATATACAATCAGCCCCAGCATTTT.

The gene calls are TRBV9 and TRBJ1-6; 9 nucleotides line up with TRBD1. Germline CDR1 is SGDLS and CDR2 is YYNGEE. After removal of 4 bases from V and 7 bases from J, the junction contained 12 bases not matched to a gene. There are 17 residues in the CDR3. The CDR3 sequence is CASSMGGQGLGNSPLHF. CDR3 DNA: TGTGCCAGCAGCATGGGGGGACAGGGCTTGGGGAATTCACCCCTCCACTTT.

This clone was counted once. V and J are TRBV7-2 and TRBJ1-2; D not certain. CDR3 size: 13 residues. Trimming cost V 1 base and J 5 bases, with 8 bases left between them. The germline gives CDR1 SGHTA, CDR2 FQGNSA. Here the CDR3 reads CASSLGGGYGYTF. The CDR3 nucleotides read TGTGCCAGCAGCTTAGGTGGTGGGTATGGCTACACCTTC. The variable domain in full, with the rest retrieved from reference TRBV7-2 and TRBJ1-2, is GAGVSQSPSNKVTEKGKDVELRCDPISGHTALYWYRQSLGQGLEFLIYFQGNSAPDKSGLPSDRFSAERTGGSVSTLTIQRTQQEDSAVYLCASSLGGGYGYTFGSGTRLTVV.

The gene calls are TRBV5-6 and TRBJ2-1; D gene ambiguous. This CDR3 contains 15 residues. Germline V gives CDR1 SGHDT, CDR2 YYEEEE. The V end lost 3 bases, the J end lost 0 bases, and 10 bases lay between the germline ends. The CDR3 bases are TGTGCCAGCAGCTATGACCGAAGCTCCTACAATGAGCAGTTCTTC. Translation gives CASSYDRSSYNEQFF. Combining the CDR3 with reference TRBV5-6 and TRBJ2-1 gives the whole variable domain DAGVTQSPTHLIKTRGQQVTLRCSPKSGHDTVSWYQQALGQGPQFIFQYYEEEERQRGNFPDRFSGHQFPNYSSELNVNALLLGDSALYLCASSYDRSSYNEQFFGPGTRLTVL.

As concerns this clone: This sample includes further DNA sequences coding for the same CDR3. The chain carries TRBV10-3 and TRBJ2-1, with TRBD2 matching 10 bases. Per germline, CDR1 ENHRY and CDR2 SYGVKD. This CDR3 comprises 16 residues. J lost 1 base, V lost 7 bases, and 7 bases had no gene match. DNA of the CDR3: TGTGCCATCAATAGGGAACTAGCGGGATCCTACAATGAGCAGTTCTTC. Translating gives CAINRELAGSYNEQFF.

V is TRBV6-1 and J is TRBJ2-7; perhaps TRBD1 as D (6 bases). The CDR3 sequence is 13 residues long. Germline CDR1 reads MNHNS; CDR2 reads SASEGT. Between the trimmed V and J ends, which lost 1 base and 2 bases, there was a span of 6 bases. The chain's CDR3 is CASSEGTAYEQYF. CDR3 bases: TGTGCCAGCAGTGAAGGGACAGCCTACGAGCAGTACTTC.

This clone was seen only once. The chain has TRBV5-6 and TRBJ1-2; D unclear. The CDR3 runs to 15 residues. The germline V gene encodes CDR1 SGHDT and CDR2 YYEEEE. V shed 0 bases and J shed 3 bases, with 12 bases lying between them. The CDR3 DNA follows: TGTGCCAGCAGCTTGGCCGGGCAGAGTCACTATGGCTACACCTTC. It is translated as CASSLAGQSHYGYTF.

This rearrangement joins TRBV2 to TRBJ2-5, with a possible D match to TRBD1 (8 bases). The length of the CDR3 is 14 residues. Germline CDR1 SNHLY, CDR2 FYNNEI. Trimming shortened V by 5 bases and J by 4 bases, and 14 bases separated the two germline ends. CDR3 residues: CASSLQGGGETQYF. The CDR3 DNA is TGTGCCAGCAGTCTACAGGGGGGGGGAGAGACCCAGTACTTC.

The chain couples TRBV7-3 to TRBJ2-1, with TRBD2 identical over 8 bases. The CDR3 has 13 amino acids. Per the germline V gene, CDR1 is SGHTA and CDR2 is FQGTGA. The V and J ends lost 4 bases and 7 bases, in that order; junction bases with no gene match: 3. The CDR3 loop reads CASSYSGKNEQFF. CDR3 in DNA: TGTGCCAGCAGCTATAGCGGGAAGAATGAGCAGTTCTTC.

As concerns this clone: The sample contains more than one DNA sequence encoding this CDR3. The V and J genes are TRBV30 and TRBJ1-5; the match to TRBD1 covers 7 bases. CDR1 and CDR2 (germline): GTSNPN, SVGIG (reference sequence). The CDR3 loop spans 13 amino acids. V was pared by 5 bases and J by 4 bases, with 5 bases of the junction left unmatched. The CDR3 region has the DNA TGTGCCTGGTCCCACAGGGGTAATCAGCCCCAGCATTTT. Translation gives CAWSHRGNQPQHF.

This sequence joins TRBV2 and TRBJ1-2, with unresolved D. Deletions cut 3 bases from V and 4 bases from J, with 27 bases between. This CDR3 spans 19 amino acids. Per the germline V gene, CDR1 is SNHLY and CDR2 is FYNNEI. The chain's CDR3 is CASSDGFRPGQRPGYGYTF. CDR3 bases: TGTGCCAGCAGTGATGGATTTCGGCCTGGGCAAAGGCCTGGCTATGGCTACACCTTC.

The genes are TRBV6-4 and TRBJ2-1; D unclear. The CDR3 extends over 13 amino acids. The V end lost 3 bases, the J end lost 5 bases, and 8 bases lay between the germline ends. The germline CDR1 and CDR2 sequences are MRHNA and SNTAGT. The CDR3 bases are TGTGCCAGCAGTGAGAGTACGAACAATGAGCAGTTCTTC. Translated: CASSESTNNEQFF.

This chain connects TRBV4-3 to TRBJ1-2, with D perhaps TRBD1 (6 bases). With 0 bases removed from V and 9 bases from J, the gap between germline ends came to 17 bases. The CDR3 length is 15 residues. Germline loops: CDR1 LGHNA, CDR2 YSLEER. DNA for the CDR3: TGCGCCAGCAGCCAAGATTCTGTAGGGCAGGGGAGCTACACCTTC. This sequence encodes CASSQDSVGQGSYTF.

The gene calls are TRBV5-1 and TRBJ1-1; D remains unclear. Germline CDR1 reads SGHRS; CDR2 reads YFSETQ. The ends were cut back, 0 bases at V and 0 bases at J, with 9 bases in the middle. The length of the CDR3 is 15 residues. CDR3 region: CASSLDGQLNTEAFF. The CDR3 DNA reads TGCGCCAGCAGCTTGGACGGGCAGTTGAACACTGAAGCTTTCTTT.

The chain joins TRBV5-1 to TRBJ1-1; perhaps TRBD1 as D (5 bases). The CDR3 is made up of 15 amino acids. The germline V and J ends were trimmed by 4 bases and 1 base, with 14 bases remaining between them. Germline CDR1 SGHRS, CDR2 YFSETQ. The CDR3 DNA reads as TGCGCCAGCAGCAAAGACAGTGGGCGGAACACTGAAGCTTTCTTT. Its protein is CASSKDSGRNTEAFF. Drawing the rest from reference TRBV5-1 and TRBJ1-1, the complete variable domain is KAGVTQTPRYLIKTRGQQVTLSCSPISGHRSVSWYQQTPGQGLQFLFEYFSETQRNKGNFPGRFSGRQFSNSRSEMNVSTLELGDSALYLCASSKDSGRNTEAFFGQGTRLTVV.

The V gene is TRBV25-1, the J gene TRBJ2-7; D is ambiguous. Germline V lookup: CDR1 MGHDK, CDR2 SYGVNS. Trimming shortened V by 5 bases and J by 2 bases, and 4 bases separated the two germline ends. There are 11 residues in the CDR3. The CDR3 is CASSTPYEQYF. The CDR3 DNA reads TGTGCCAGCAGTACCCCCTACGAGCAGTACTTC.

V usage is TRBV29-1 and J usage is TRBJ1-3; perhaps TRBD1 as D (5 bases). This CDR3 is 13 amino acids long. The germline CDR1 and CDR2 sequences are SQVTM and ANQGSEA. Trimming removed 6 bases from V and 1 base from J, with 10 bases in between. CDR3 in DNA: TGCAGCGTCGGGGACCTGTCTGGAAACACCATATATTTT. Protein sequence: CSVGDLSGNTIYF.

The chain links TRBV7-2 to TRBJ2-7; D possibly corresponds to TRBD1 (5 bases). The CDR3 spans 15 residues. The germline CDR1 and CDR2 sequences are SGHTA and FQGNSA. V was pared by 1 base and J by 0 bases, with 10 bases between. The CDR3 spells CASSLVPQGSYEQYF. Written as DNA, the CDR3 is TGTGCCAGCAGCTTAGTTCCGCAGGGCTCCTACGAGCAGTACTTC.

The chain recombines TRBV28 with TRBJ2-1; 14 nucleotides align to TRBD2. CDR1 MDHEN and CDR2 SYDVKM come from the germline V gene. The CDR3 consists of 17 residues. V lost 4 bases and J lost 4; bases outside the gene matches: 6. This chain's CDR3 is CASSSGTSGRPYNEQFF. The CDR3 DNA reads TGTGCCAGCAGTTCAGGGACTAGCGGGAGACCTTACAATGAGCAGTTCTTC.

The chain is built from TRBV28 and TRBJ2-7; D gene ambiguous. The length of the CDR3 is 11 residues. From germline, CDR1 is MDHEN and CDR2 SYDVKM. The germline V and J ends were trimmed by 6 bases and 7 bases, with 10 bases remaining between them. Written as DNA, the CDR3 is TGTGCCAGCAGCGATTTGGGGGAGCAGTACTTC. This sequence encodes CASSDLGEQYF. Combining the CDR3 with reference TRBV28 and TRBJ2-7 gives the whole variable domain DVKVTQSSRYLVKRTGEKVFLECVQDMDHENMFWYRQDPGLGLRLIYFSYDVKMKEKGDIPEGYSVSREKKERFSLILESASTNQTSMYLCASSDLGEQYFGPGTRLTVT.